One and the same sample provided the 7 T cell receptor beta chains below, sequenced in a study of shared clonotypes between healthy human individuals. Profiled with immunoSEQ multiplex PCR; TCRdb holds only in-frame clones, not every one. The sample contains approximately 1,000,000 clones, around 77% of which appear only once. Sequences were obtained from memory CD4+ T cells from PBMCs. The subset denotes: CD45RA-negative fraction. These receptors all stem from a man between 18 and 29 years old in good health. Some clones in this sample may be carry-over from other donors' samples.

This sequence joins TRBV5-4 and TRBJ2-5, with 9 positions matching TRBD1. Germline CDR1 and CDR2: SGHNT and YYREEE (reference sequence). J gave up 3 bases and V 1 base, and 4 bases lay outside the gene matches. This CDR3 has 15 residues. CDR3: CASSLSTGGEETQYF. In DNA form, the CDR3 reads TGTGCCAGCAGCTTGTCAACAGGGGGCGAAGAGACCCAGTACTTC.

This clone was observed a single time. Its ends do not fully match the called genes, so a read error is possible. The V call is TRBV27, the J call TRBJ2-7; TRBD1 matches 7 bases. Germline V gives CDR1 MNHEY, CDR2 SMNVEV (reference sequence). The CDR3 sequence is 16 residues long. CDR3 protein: CASSRSTGTASHEQYF. The CDR3 nucleotides are TGTGCCAGCAGTCGTAGCACCGGGACAGCCTCCCACGAGCAGTACTTC.

This clone was recorded only once. This chain uses TRBV5-1 with TRBJ2-2; D gene unclear. CDR3 size: 16 residues. From germline, CDR1 is SGHRS and CDR2 YFSETQ. V was pared by 4 bases and J by 0 bases, with 13 bases between. CDR3 protein: CASSAWSSANTGELFF. CDR3 in DNA: TGCGCCAGCAGCGCATGGAGCAGTGCGAACACCGGGGAGCTGTTTTTT.

Worth noting for this clone: A much larger clonotype is one base distant, so this may be a read error. The chain links TRBV20-1 to TRBJ1-1; D is undetermined. Per germline, CDR1 DFQATT and CDR2 SNEGSKA (reference sequence). This CDR3 contains 11 residues. The germline V and J ends were trimmed by 2 bases and 1 base, with 2 bases remaining between them. The CDR3 loop reads CSARKNTEAFF. The CDR3 DNA follows: TGCAGTGCTAGAAAGAACACTGAAGCTTTCTTT.

A remark on this clone: Different DNA sequences within this sample yield the same CDR3. This rearrangement joins TRBV28 to TRBJ1-2, with D maybe TRBD1 (5 bases). This CDR3 spans 13 amino acids. Germline values: CDR1 MDHEN, CDR2 SYDVKM. Trimming cost V 6 bases and J 2 bases, with 10 bases left between them. The CDR3 here is CASSSTGNYGYTF. The CDR3 nucleotides read TGTGCCAGCAGCAGTACAGGAAACTATGGCTACACCTTC.

The chain is built from TRBV6-5 and TRBJ2-7; tentative D call: TRBD2 (6 bases). Trimming took off 6 bases at V and 0 bases at J, with 12 bases between the two ends. The CDR3 has 14 residues. In germline, CDR1 is MNHEY, CDR2 SVGAGI. The CDR3 DNA reads as TGTGCCAGCAGAATGGACGGGAGCTCCTACGAGCAGTACTTC. It codes for CASRMDGSSYEQYF.

The gene calls are TRBV6-1 and TRBJ2-1, with a possible D match to TRBD1 (6 bases). The germline CDR1 and CDR2 sequences are MNHNS and SASEGT. The germline V and J ends were trimmed by 4 bases and 3 bases, with 16 bases remaining between them. The CDR3 covers 16 residues. As DNA, the CDR3 is TGTGCCAGCAGTGTAGGGGGACCGCCCTTCTACAATGAGCAGTTCTTC. It codes for CASSVGGPPFYNEQFF.